These 15 T cell receptor beta chains were sequenced from one sample in a study of T cell responses to AZD1222 COVID-19 vaccine. Data came from immunoSEQ multiplex PCR; TCRdb stores just in-frame clones and leaves some out. This table has approximately 140,000 clones, roughly nine tenths appearing once. The sequenced sample was peripheral blood, obtained on day 0 of AZD1222 vaccination. These receptors were obtained from an adult in good health.

As to this clone: An end of the junction does not agree with germline; a read error may underlie this. V and J are TRBV7-7 and TRBJ1-5; D is ambiguous. CDR3 size: 13 residues. Per germline, CDR1 SSHAT and CDR2 FNYEAQ (reference sequence). CDR3 sequence: CASSLDPFQPQHF. Here the CDR3 DNA reads TGTGCTAGCAGCTTAGACCCTTTCCAGCCCCAGCATTTT. Looking up the rest from reference TRBV7-7 and TRBJ1-5 gives the full variable domain: GAGVSQSPRYKVTKRGQDVTLRCDPISSHATLYWYQQALGQGPEFLTYFNYEAQPDKSGLPSDRFSAERPEGSISTLTIQRTEQRDSAMYRCASSLDPFQPQHFGDGTRLSIL.

The rearrangement joins TRBV5-1 to TRBJ2-2; 7 bases fit TRBD2. V trimming: 3 bases; J trimming: 2 bases; junction bases outside the gene matches: 4. The germline V gene encodes CDR1 SGHRS and CDR2 YFSETQ. This CDR3 comprises 15 residues. DNA for the CDR3: TGCGCCAGCAGCTCCGGGACTATTAACACCGGGGAGCTGTTTTTT. This sequence encodes CASSSGTINTGELFF.

V and J are TRBV9 and TRBJ2-3; D gene ambiguous. Germline CDR1 SGDLS, CDR2 YYNGEE. This CDR3 region has 11 residues. The ends were cut back, 3 bases at V and 2 bases at J, with 1 base in the middle. The CDR3 spells CASSDTDTQYF. The CDR3 nucleotides are TGTGCCAGCAGCGACACAGATACGCAGTATTTT.

As concerns this clone: At the DNA level, this CDR3 is encoded by other sequences in the same sample as well. The gene calls are TRBV7-2 and TRBJ2-5; D is perhaps TRBD2 (6 bases). V was shortened by 3 bases and J by 4 bases, with 9 bases between the two germline ends. Per the germline V gene, CDR1 is SGHTA and CDR2 is FQGNSA. The CDR3 is 13 amino acids. The CDR3: CASSFQGGETQYF. In nucleotides, the CDR3 is TGTGCCAGCAGCTTTCAGGGAGGAGAGACCCAGTACTTC.

The CDR3: CASGRDRVKTQYF. CDR3 nucleotide sequence: TGTGCCAGCGGCCGGGACAGGGTGAAGACCCAGTACTTC. The genes are TRBV7-2 and TRBJ2-5; 9 bases are shared with TRBD1. The V segment lost 8 bases and the J segment 6 bases; nucleotides outside the gene matches: 7. This CDR3 contains 13 residues. CDR1 and CDR2 from the germline V gene are SGHTA and FQGNSA.

V and J are TRBV27 and TRBJ2-2, with D perhaps matching TRBD1 (6 bases). CDR1 MNHEY and CDR2 SMNVEV come from the germline V gene (reference sequence). Trimming took off 6 bases at V and 2 bases at J, with 19 bases between the two ends. The CDR3 loop spans 17 amino acids. The CDR3 coding sequence is TGTGCCAGCAGAGACAGGAGACCACTGTTAAACACCGGGGAGCTGTTTTTT. This gives the protein CASRDRRPLLNTGELFF.

The gene calls are TRBV7-2 and TRBJ1-5; 7 bases line up with TRBD1. The CDR3 is made up of 15 amino acids. J gave up 7 bases and V 1 base, and 7 bases lay outside the gene matches. In germline, CDR1 is SGHTA, CDR2 FQGNSA. CDR3 DNA sequence: TGTGCCAGCAGCTTAGTGAGGGGGCCCGAACAGCCCCAGCATTTT. Amino acids: CASSLVRGPEQPQHF.

The chain carries TRBV5-1 and TRBJ1-2; the match to TRBD1 covers 8 bases. In germline, CDR1 is SGHRS, CDR2 YFSETQ. This CDR3 is built from 17 residues. The J segment lost 3 bases and the V segment lost 5 bases, leaving 15 bases of the junction unmatched. As DNA, the CDR3 is TGCGCCAGCAGTCCTTCGAGGGGGACAGGAAGGGACTATGGCTACACCTTC. Translating it yields CASSPSRGTGRDYGYTF.

Points on this clone: Other DNA sequences in this sample translate to the same CDR3. V gene TRBV5-1 combines with J gene TRBJ2-7, with D perhaps matching TRBD1 (6 bases). The CDR3 spans 14 residues. V was pared by 3 bases and J by 2 bases, with 12 bases between. The germline CDR1 and CDR2 sequences are SGHRS and YFSETQ. This CDR3 is CASSSGTLTYEQYF. DNA for the CDR3: TGCGCCAGCAGCTCCGGGACACTAACCTACGAGCAGTACTTC.

This chain uses TRBV7-9 with TRBJ1-5; possibly TRBD1 for D (5 bases). The V and J ends lost 2 bases and 3 bases respectively, with 8 bases between them. In germline, CDR1 is SEHNR, CDR2 FQNEAQ (reference sequence). CDR3 length: 14 residues. In nucleotides, the CDR3 is TGTGCCAGCAGCTTACGGGACCACAATCAGCCCCAGCATTTT. This gives the protein CASSLRDHNQPQHF.

J is TRBJ1-1 and V is TRBV6-5, with D perhaps TRBD1 (6 bases). The CDR3 runs 14 residues. Per the germline V gene, CDR1 is MNHEY and CDR2 is SVGAGI. V dropped 6 bases and J dropped 0 bases, with 11 bases sitting between them. The CDR3 coding sequence is TGTGCCAGCAGGGGGAGGGACATGAACACTGAAGCTTTCTTT. Translated: CASRGRDMNTEAFF.

The chain is built from TRBV28 and TRBJ1-5, with 7 bases matching TRBD1. V shed 4 bases and J 1 base; nucleotides not matched to a gene: 7. This CDR3 contains 16 residues. CDR1 is MDHEN and CDR2 is SYDVKM in the germline V gene. CDR3 amino acids: CASSSPSGGSNQPQHF. In nucleotides, the CDR3 is TGTGCCAGCAGTTCACCCTCAGGGGGAAGCAATCAGCCCCAGCATTTT.

This CDR3 reads CASSISTSGYQETQYF. The DNA of the CDR3 is TGTGCCAGTAGTATAAGTACTAGCGGCTACCAAGAGACCCAGTACTTC. V usage is TRBV19 and J usage is TRBJ2-5; 8 nucleotides match TRBD2. The germline gives CDR1 LNHDA, CDR2 SQIVND (reference sequence). The CDR3 runs 16 residues. V was clipped by 2 bases and J by 0 bases; unmatched bases: 5. The full variable domain, in which reference TRBV19 and TRBJ2-5 provide the parts outside the CDR3, is DGGITQSPKYLFRKEGQNVTLSCEQNLNHDAMYWYRQDPGQGLRLIYYSQIVNDFQKGDIAEGYSVSREKKESFPLTVTSAQKNPTAFYLCASSISTSGYQETQYFGPGTRLLVL.

The V and J genes are TRBV12-5 and TRBJ1-1, with no clear D. Germline V lookup: CDR1 LGHNT, CDR2 FRNRAP. CDR3 length: 13 residues. V gave up 5 bases and J gave up 4 bases, with 11 bases separating them. The CDR3 nucleotides read TGTGCTAGTGGTGTTTCGAGGCTCACTGAAGCTTTCTTT. It specifies CASGVSRLTEAFF.

CDR3 region: CASSSGPGDGETQYF. The CDR3 nucleotides are TGTGCCAGCAGCTCCGGACCCGGGGACGGAGAGACCCAGTACTTC. The J gene is TRBJ2-5, the V gene TRBV11-3; D may match TRBD1 or TRBD2 (5 bases each). The CDR3 contains 15 residues. Germline V gives CDR1 SGHNT, CDR2 YENEEA. V lost 4 bases and J lost 4, with 16 bases in between. The variable domain in full, completed from reference TRBV11-3 and TRBJ2-5, reads EAGVVQSPRYKIIEKKQPVAFWCNPISGHNTLYWYLQNLGQGPELLIRYENEEAVDDSQLPKDRFSAERLKGVDSTLKIQPAELGDSAVYLCASSSGPGDGETQYFGPGTRLLVL.